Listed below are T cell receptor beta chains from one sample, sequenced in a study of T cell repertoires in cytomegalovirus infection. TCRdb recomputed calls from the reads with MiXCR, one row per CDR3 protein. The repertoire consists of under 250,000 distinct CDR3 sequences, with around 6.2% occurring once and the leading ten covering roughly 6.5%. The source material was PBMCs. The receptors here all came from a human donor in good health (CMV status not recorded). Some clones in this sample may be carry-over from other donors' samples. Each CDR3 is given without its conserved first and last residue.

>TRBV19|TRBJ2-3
ASSYRDRELDTQY
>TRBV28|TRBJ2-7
ASVQRQGTYEQY
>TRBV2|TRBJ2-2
ASRASTGNTGELF
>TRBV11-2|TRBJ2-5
ASSLGGQGVGETQY
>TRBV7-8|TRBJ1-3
ASSRLEGNTIY
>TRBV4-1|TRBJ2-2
ASSHLGLAGGQDTGELF
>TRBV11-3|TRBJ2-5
ASSLDARRETQY
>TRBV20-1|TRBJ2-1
SGRMDPNEQF
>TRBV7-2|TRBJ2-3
ASSFKDTQY
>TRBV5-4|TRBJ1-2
ASSLDSGSNGYT
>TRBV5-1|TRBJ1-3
ASSHRDSALTGNTIY
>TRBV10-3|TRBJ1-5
AISESLGKGDQPQH
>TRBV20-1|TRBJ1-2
SARVGPGPSGGYT
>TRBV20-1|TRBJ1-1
SAFGGRADTEAF
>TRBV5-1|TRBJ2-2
ASSSRPSGGAGTGELF
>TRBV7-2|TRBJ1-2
ASSSGTFNYGYT
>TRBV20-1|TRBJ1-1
SAFGQGVTEAF
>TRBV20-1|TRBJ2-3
SARVQEYAEY
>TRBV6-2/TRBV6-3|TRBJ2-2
ASRMIGELF
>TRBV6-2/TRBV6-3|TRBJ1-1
ASSSGRVEAF
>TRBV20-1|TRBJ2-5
SARVLSQETQY
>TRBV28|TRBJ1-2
ASSPDRGAYGYT
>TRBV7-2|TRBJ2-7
ASSSQLSYEQY
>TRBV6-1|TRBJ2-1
ASRARWTSDNEQF
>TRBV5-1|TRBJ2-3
ASSSRPGPTDTQY
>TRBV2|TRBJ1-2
ASSDSANYGYT
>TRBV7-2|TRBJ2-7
ASSLAPRDEQY
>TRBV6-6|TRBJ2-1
ASSSLTGSKSYNEQF
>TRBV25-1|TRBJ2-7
ASSEELGTGGQPYEQY
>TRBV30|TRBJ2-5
AWSKGIGETQY
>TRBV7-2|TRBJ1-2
ASSPAGTGYGYT
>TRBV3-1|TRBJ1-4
ASSGTGNEKLF
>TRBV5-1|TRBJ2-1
ASGRDRSNNEQF
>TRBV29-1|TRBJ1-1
SVLQSLNTEAF
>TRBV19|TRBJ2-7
ASSIGQVGAYEQY
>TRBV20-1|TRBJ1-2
SASAPRGDYGYT
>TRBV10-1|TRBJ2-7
ASSGTCYEQY